The clone carrying this TCR beta chain was found a few times. Its specificity is unknown. Via CD45RO/CCR7/CD25/CD127/CD95/CD27, cells of the CD4+ naive, central memory, regulatory and stem cell-like memory subsets were sorted. The authors reverse transcribed all of the isolated RNA, so sequencing captured expressed TCRB transcripts. Only in-frame clones appear in the TCRdb table, and some are missing; sequencing was by immunoSEQ multiplex PCR. Of hundreds of thousands of clones listed, under 8.5% are singletons. This sample was included in a study of beta chain features in type 1 diabetes. Findings of the study overall: A possible short-template PCR bias applies equally to patients and controls.

Germline V lookup: CDR1 SGHTA, CDR2 FQGNSA. After removal of 1 base from V and 1 base from J, the junction contained 5 bases not matched to a gene. The CDR3 spans 16 residues. The specimen was central memory CD4+ T cells from blood. The genes are TRBV7-2 and TRBJ2-3, with TRBD2 matching 7 bases. This TCR came from a woman aged 18-29 years in good health. CDR3 sequence reads: CASSLGGRGGTDTQYF. The CDR3 nucleotides are TGTGCCAGCAGCTTAGGGGGGAGGGGTGGCACAGATACGCAGTATTTT.